Many counts were recorded for the clone carrying this T cell receptor (beta chain). The antigen remains undetermined. TCRdb redid the calling of the PCR reads with MiXCR, one entry per CDR3 protein. The sample has 50,000 or so distinct CDR3 sequences, about 25% seen once. The sample belongs to a study of molecular identifiers for immune sequencing clone quantification. Study results and caveats: Should identical TCR molecules share a barcode, the sizes of highly expanded clones could be underestimated. Spiked TCR RNA from one Jurkat cell reportedly showed up when mixed among roughly 1 million naive cells. Clones exceeding 20 RNA copies carried over 97% of effector molecules but under 1% of naive-cell molecules.

The CDR3 is 13 residues long. Per germline, CDR1 SGHNT and CDR2 YYREEE (reference sequence). Germline trimming cut 4 bases from V and 3 bases from J; bases unmatched to any gene: 4. The chain uses TRBV5-4 and TRBJ2-7, with 7 bases that match TRBD1. The sample comprised naive CD8+ T cells from blood, with Jurkat cell RNA spiked in. The subset here: FACS-sorted CD8+CD4-CCR7+CD45RA+ naive T cells. This clonotype was obtained from a human donor in good health. Some libraries in this study had Jurkat cell RNA spiked in. The CDR3 bases are TGTGCCAGCAGCCATAGACAGGGCTACGAGCAGTACTTC. This codes for CASSHRQGYEQYF.